The sequence of this TCR beta chain was determined in a study of metastatic and nonmetastatic thyroid tumors. Study summary: Repertoires from blood and tumor or nodule tissue of malignant and benign thyroid patients were compared.

Thyroid surgery was preceded by no treatment in any patient. V was cut by 1 base and J by 6 bases, with 3 bases left in between. Germline V gives CDR1 SNHLY, CDR2 FYNNEI. CDR3 length: 12 residues. Study-level results: When malignant thyroid tumors were compared with benign nodules, TCR beta diversity was reportedly significantly higher in the malignant tumors. This held in both blood and tumor samples.

Turning to this clone: The antigen remains unidentified.

In the authors' methods: Clinicopathological groups of papillary thyroid cancer showed CDR3 differences that were used to build a distant-metastasis classifier. TCRdb re-called clones from the PCR reads using MiXCR. These V and J calls rely on TCRdb rather than the paper's analysis. The sample carries 17,000 or so clones, around 25% recorded once. The rearrangement links TRBV2 to TRBJ2-2; D is ambiguous. The TCR sequence derives from a female donor with papillary thyroid cancer or a benign thyroid nodule (not recorded which). Some clones in this sample may be carry-over from other donors' samples. The sequencing input was adjacent normal tissue. CDR3 sequence: CASSEDAGELFF. The CDR3, as DNA: TGTGCCAGCAGTGAAGATGCCGGGGAGCTGTTTTTT. The full variable domain, with the rest looked up from reference TRBV2 and TRBJ2-2, is EPEVTQTPSHQVTQMGQEVILRCVPISNHLYFYWYRQILGQKVEFLVSFYNNEISEKSEIFDDQFSVERPDGSNFTLKIRSTKLEDSAMYFCASSEDAGELFFGEGSRLTVL.